This TCR beta chain is from a study of T cells in Graves' hyperthyroidism and ophthalmopathy (dated by TCRdb to about 2019). Background for the entire study: Peripheral blood was sampled at the time of initial diagnosis, prior to any treatment. The paper reports TCR Vbeta CDR3 sequencing of approximately 130 peripheral blood samples: 40 or so ophthalmopathy, approximately 74 hyperthyroidism and 17 progressor patients. The 90 or so discovery patients were randomly split 7:3 into training and test sets. After blood sampling, hyperthyroidism patients were treated with methimazole at a starting dose of 30 mg daily, and ophthalmopathy patients were treated with high-dose intravenous methylprednisolone. A discovery cohort of 95 to 100 patients, 43 with Graves' ophthalmopathy and fewer than 65 with stable Graves' hyperthyroidism, was used to find distinguishing TCR V-J signatures. An independent validation cohort of about 19 hyperthyroidism patients and 15 or so patients who later progressed to ophthalmopathy tested prospective prediction of ophthalmopathy. The study also compared thyroid tissue and blood T-cell repertoires from a handful of Graves' hyperthyroidism patients. The paper's findings and limits, for the study overall: A 13 V-J signature model separated ophthalmopathy from stable hyperthyroidism, with around 90% sensitivity and 81% to 82% specificity in cross-validation and 80%/75% in testing. Most expanded thyroid clonotypes (frequency above 0.001) were also detected in blood, suggesting blood repertoires may reflect thyroid immune responses. No statistical method was used to fix the sample size in advance, and group allocation was not hidden from the investigators. In validation, progression to ophthalmopathy was predicted by the model with approximately 67% sensitivity and 72.22% specificity, a median of approximately 6.5 months before onset.

The TCR beta CDR3 regions were amplified from RNA transcripts. The TCR CDR3 was subjected to a first round of RT-PCR using the HTBI primer set and the Qiagen OneStep RT-PCR kit. The libraries were constructed in a second round of multiplex PCR and then size-selected and purified. Libraries were sequenced paired-end with 100 bp reads on an Illumina HiSeq2000. From the authors' description of their analysis: SOAPnuke was used to process the raw data, removing reads that contained adapters or uncalled bases, had a mean Phred below 15, or lacked an exact match to the constant primer or identifier. High-quality paired reads were merged with COPE v1.2.5, and unique nucleotide sequences were defined as clonotypes. MiTCR v1.1 was used to align clonotypes to the IMGT TRBV, TRBD and TRBJ reference segments. The analysis included only V-J combinations with a frequency above 0.0001, which together covered around 99% of the repertoires. A TCS score was defined as the ratio of F50 (clonal expansion) to E x V (chaos), with BLOSUM62-based TCRdist applied between CDR3 peptides within each V-J. Welch's t-statistics and random forest reduced 450 to 600 V-J features to 10 to 15, which were used in a naive Bayes classifier (R e1071). Using fastp at Q25 and MiXCR, TCRdb reprocessed the public reads and kept productive beta chains. Each CDR3 protein appears once, grouped with its most common genes and DNA. The V and J calls follow TCRdb's processing rather than the paper's. For this sample the table gives about 350,000 distinct CDR3 sequences, of which roughly 15% were detected only once. Approximately 20% of the sample is in the top ten clones.

This clonotype occurred many times. Its cognate antigen has yet to be identified. No much larger clonotype is one base removed from it; base qualities were not supplied. Ophthalmopathy patients had moderately to severely active disease, with a Clinical Activity Score of 3 or more, a NOSPECS grade of 4 or more, and a disease duration of less than 3 months. Exclusion was applied to patients with uncontrolled infections, other autoimmune diseases, pregnancy or lactation. Diagnoses were established on the basis of clinical symptoms, serum thyroxine and TRAb, thyroid ultrasound, and orbital computed tomography. PBMCs were isolated from 10 ml of fresh peripheral blood by Ficoll-Paque density gradient centrifugation. Total RNA was extracted using Trizol reagent, and RNA quality was assessed on an Agilent 2100 Bioanalyzer. The specimen sequenced was blood. The TCR originated in a woman aged 60 to 75 with Graves' ophthalmopathy.

At the DNA level, the sequence is TGTGCCACCTGTCTGGACCCCGTCAGCGAGCAGTACTTC. This encodes CATCLDPVSEQYF. The receptor chain draws on TRBV6-1 and TRBJ2-7; the D gene remains uncertain. Taken from cysteine to phenylalanine, the CDR3 has 13 residues. Kept here is only the CDR3 DNA, which spans 39 bases and is read in frame from base 1. The junction carries 19 bases between V and J, which are trimmed by 10 bases and 6 bases respectively. Per the germline V gene, MNHNS is the CDR1 and SASEGT is the CDR2.